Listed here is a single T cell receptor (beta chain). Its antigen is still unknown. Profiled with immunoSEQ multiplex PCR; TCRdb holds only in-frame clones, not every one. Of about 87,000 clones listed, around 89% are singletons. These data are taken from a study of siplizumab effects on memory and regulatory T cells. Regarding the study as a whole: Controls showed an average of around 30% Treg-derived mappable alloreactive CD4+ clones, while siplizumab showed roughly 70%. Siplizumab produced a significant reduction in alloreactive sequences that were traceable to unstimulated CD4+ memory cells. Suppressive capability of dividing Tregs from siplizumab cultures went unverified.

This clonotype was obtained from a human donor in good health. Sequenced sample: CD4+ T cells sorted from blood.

In DNA form, the CDR3 reads TGCAGCGCTGGGGGGGGACGCCTAGACACTGAAGCTTTCTTT. Amino acid sequence: CSAGGGRLDTEAFF. The rearrangement links TRBV29-1 to TRBJ1-1; the D gene is possibly TRBD1 (5 bases). Germline assignment: CDR1 SQVTM and CDR2 ANQGSEA. This CDR3 spans 14 amino acids. Trimming removed 7 bases at V and 3 bases at J, with 18 bases between.